The 8 T cell receptor beta chains below come from one sample, sequenced in a study of cytomegalovirus exposure and HLA in healthy donors. Primers included in the PCR were 60 Vbeta and 13 Jbeta primers. Assay: immunoSEQ multiplex PCR; the TCRdb copy retains only in-frame clones and omits some. Here the sample spans 150,000 to 200,000 clones, roughly 71% being singletons. The material sequenced was PBMCs. Every receptor here comes from a girl aged 10 to 17 in good health and CMV-seronegative.

This chain uses TRBV6-1 with TRBJ2-7; D may be TRBD1 (6 bases). The CDR3 has 11 residues. V was cut by 6 bases and J by 4 bases, with 7 bases left in between. The germline CDR1 and CDR2 sequences are MNHNS and SASEGT. CDR3 coding DNA: TGTGCCAGCAGCAGGGGTTACGAGCAGTACTTC. This sequence encodes CASSRGYEQYF.

The chain carries TRBV4-1 and TRBJ2-7, with TRBD2 identical over 8 bases. The CDR3 length is 15 residues. The V gene's germline CDR1 is MGHRA and CDR2 YSYEKL. The J segment lost 5 bases and the V segment lost 5 bases, leaving 11 bases of the junction unmatched. For the CDR3, the DNA is TGCGCCAGCAGCTCCGGGGCCTCGGGGGGGGACGAGCAGTACTTC. This encodes CASSSGASGGDEQYF.

The chain couples TRBV6-5 to TRBJ2-6; weak D call: TRBD1 (5 bases). The ends were cut back, 0 bases at V and 2 bases at J, with 8 bases in the middle. The CDR3 is made up of 16 amino acids. Looked up from germline, CDR1 is MNHEY and CDR2 is SVGAGI. CDR3 bases: TGTGCCAGCAGTTACTCTCAGGGCACTGGGGCCAACGTCCTGACTTTC. Protein sequence: CASSYSQGTGANVLTF.

The genes are TRBV7-8 and TRBJ1-1; TRBD1 might be the D (5 bases). Germline-derived CDR1 and CDR2 are SGHVS and FQNEAQ. Trimming took 5 bases from V and 4 from J, leaving 11 bases between them. This CDR3 spans 13 amino acids. Written as DNA, the CDR3 is TGTGCCAGCAGCCCAGGGTTGGGCACTGAAGCTTTCTTT. The encoded protein is CASSPGLGTEAFF.

The gene calls are TRBV23-1 and TRBJ2-7; a possible D gene is TRBD1 (6 bases). TRBV23-1 is noted as an ORF with a role that remains uncertain. This CDR3 has 15 residues. V gave up 5 bases and J gave up 2 bases, with 16 bases separating them. The CDR3 loop is CASSIRDNVPYEQYF. In DNA, the CDR3 is TGCGCCAGCAGTATCCGGGACAATGTCCCCTACGAGCAGTACTTC.

The table lists this clone with a few counts. V and J are TRBV7-9 and TRBJ1-1; no reliable D call. The CDR3 spans 17 residues. V was trimmed by 1 base and J by 0 bases, leaving 15 bases between them. Germline V CDR1 and CDR2: SEHNR, FQNEAQ (reference sequence). The chain's CDR3 is CASSLGRAGRMNTEAFF. Here the CDR3 DNA reads TGTGCCAGCAGCTTAGGGAGGGCCGGGCGTATGAACACTGAAGCTTTCTTT.

The CDR3 bases are TGTGCCAGCAGTCTCATAGGGGGCTTACAGGGGGCTAATGAAAAACTGTTTTTT. The encoded protein is CASSLIGGLQGANEKLFF. The V call is TRBV27, the J call TRBJ1-4; 8 positions match TRBD1. The V and J ends lost 5 bases and 3 bases, in that order; junction bases with no gene match: 14. This CDR3 has 18 residues. Germline V gives CDR1 MNHEY, CDR2 SMNVEV (reference sequence).

The chain's CDR3 is CATLEGPTDTQYF. Written as DNA, the CDR3 is TGTGCCACCCTGGAGGGGCCCACAGATACGCAGTATTTT. The chain couples TRBV15 to TRBJ2-3; D is perhaps TRBD2 (6 bases). The ends were cut back, 8 bases at V and 2 bases at J, with 11 bases in the middle. This CDR3 has 13 amino acids. Germline V gene lookup returns CDR1 LNHNV and CDR2 YYDKDF (reference sequence). Full variable domain (missing parts from reference TRBV15 and TRBJ2-3): DAMVIQNPRYQVTQFGKPVTLSCSQTLNHNVMYWYQQKSSQAPKLLFHYYDKDFNNEADTPDNFQSRRPNTSFCFLDIRSPGLGDTAMYLCATLEGPTDTQYFGPGTRLTVL.